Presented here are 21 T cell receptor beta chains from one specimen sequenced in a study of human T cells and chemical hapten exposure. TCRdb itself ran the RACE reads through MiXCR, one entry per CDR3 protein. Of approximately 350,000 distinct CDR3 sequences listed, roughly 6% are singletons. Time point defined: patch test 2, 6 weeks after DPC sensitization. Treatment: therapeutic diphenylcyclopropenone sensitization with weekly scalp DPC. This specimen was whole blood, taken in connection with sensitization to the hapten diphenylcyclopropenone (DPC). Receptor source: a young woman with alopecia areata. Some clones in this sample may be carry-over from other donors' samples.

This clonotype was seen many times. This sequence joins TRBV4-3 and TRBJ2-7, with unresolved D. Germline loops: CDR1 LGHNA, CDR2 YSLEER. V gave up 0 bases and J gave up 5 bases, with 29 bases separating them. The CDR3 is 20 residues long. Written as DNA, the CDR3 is TGCGCCAGCAGCCAAGAGTTATTGCCAATGCTCTATGGCCTGGGCGACGAGCAGTACTTC. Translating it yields CASSQELLPMLYGLGDEQYF.

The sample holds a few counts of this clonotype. This chain's CDR3 is CASSTGTVGNQPQHF. The DNA of the CDR3 is TGTGCCAGTAGTACCGGGACAGTTGGCAATCAGCCCCAGCATTTT. This rearrangement joins TRBV19 to TRBJ1-5; 7 bases match TRBD1. Germline trimming cut 4 bases from V and 2 bases from J; bases unmatched to any gene: 5. This CDR3 has 15 amino acids. Germline CDR1 is LNHDA and CDR2 is SQIVND (reference sequence).

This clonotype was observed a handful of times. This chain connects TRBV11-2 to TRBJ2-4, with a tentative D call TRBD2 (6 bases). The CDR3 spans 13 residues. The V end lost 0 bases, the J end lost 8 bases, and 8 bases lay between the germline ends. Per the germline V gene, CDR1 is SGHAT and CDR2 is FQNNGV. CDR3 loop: CASSLERGHIQYF. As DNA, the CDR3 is TGTGCCAGCAGCTTAGAGCGGGGACACATTCAGTACTTC.

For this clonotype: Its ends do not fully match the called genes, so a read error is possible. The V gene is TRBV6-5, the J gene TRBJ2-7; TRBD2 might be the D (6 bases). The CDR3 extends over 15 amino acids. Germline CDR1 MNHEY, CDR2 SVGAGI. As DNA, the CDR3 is TGTGCCAGCAGTGCCCATCCGGGACTTCCCCTTTCGACGCACTTC. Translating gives CASSAHPGLPLSTHF.

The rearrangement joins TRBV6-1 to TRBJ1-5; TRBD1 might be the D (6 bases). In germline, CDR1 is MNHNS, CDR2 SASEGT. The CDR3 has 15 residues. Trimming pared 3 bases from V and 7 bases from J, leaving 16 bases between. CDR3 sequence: CASSEREGEGQPQHF. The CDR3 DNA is TGTGCCAGCAGTGAGCGGGAGGGGGAAGGACAGCCCCAGCATTTT.

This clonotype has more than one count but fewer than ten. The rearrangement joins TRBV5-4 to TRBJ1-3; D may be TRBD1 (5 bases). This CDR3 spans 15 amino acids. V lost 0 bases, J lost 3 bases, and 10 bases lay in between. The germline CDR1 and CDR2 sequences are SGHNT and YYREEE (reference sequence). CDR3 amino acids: CASSLDSGYGNTIYF. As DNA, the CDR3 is TGTGCCAGCAGCTTGGATTCAGGGTATGGAAACACCATATATTTT. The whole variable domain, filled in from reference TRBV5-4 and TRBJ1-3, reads ETGVTQSPTHLIKTRGQQVTLRCSSQSGHNTVSWYQQALGQGPQFIFQYYREEENGRGNFPPRFSGLQFPNYSSELNVNALELDDSALYLCASSLDSGYGNTIYFGEGSWLTVV.

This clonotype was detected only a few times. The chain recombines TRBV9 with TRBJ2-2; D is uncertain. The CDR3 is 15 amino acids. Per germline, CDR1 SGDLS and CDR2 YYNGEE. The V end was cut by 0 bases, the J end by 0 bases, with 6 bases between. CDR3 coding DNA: TGTGCCAGCAGCGTAGCTATCTCGAACACCGGGGAGCTGTTTTTT. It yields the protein CASSVAISNTGELFF. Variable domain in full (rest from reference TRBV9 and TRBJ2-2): DSGVTQTPKHLITATGQRVTLRCSPRSGDLSVYWYQQSLDQGLQFLIQYYNGEERAKGNILERFSAQQFPDLHSELNLSSLELGDSALYFCASSVAISNTGELFFGEGSRLTVL.

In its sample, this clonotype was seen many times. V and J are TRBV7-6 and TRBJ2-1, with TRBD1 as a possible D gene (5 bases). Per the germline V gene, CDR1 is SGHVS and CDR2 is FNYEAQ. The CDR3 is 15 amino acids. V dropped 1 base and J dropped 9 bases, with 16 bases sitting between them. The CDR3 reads CASSLGTNLQFEQFF. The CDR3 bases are TGTGCCAGCAGCTTAGGGACAAACCTACAATTTGAGCAGTTCTTC. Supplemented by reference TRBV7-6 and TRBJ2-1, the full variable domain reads GAGVSQSPRYKVTKRGQDVALRCDPISGHVSLYWYRQALGQGPEFLTYFNYEAQQDKSGLPNDRFSAERPEGSISTLTIQRTEQRDSAMYRCASSLGTNLQFEQFFGPGTRLTVL.

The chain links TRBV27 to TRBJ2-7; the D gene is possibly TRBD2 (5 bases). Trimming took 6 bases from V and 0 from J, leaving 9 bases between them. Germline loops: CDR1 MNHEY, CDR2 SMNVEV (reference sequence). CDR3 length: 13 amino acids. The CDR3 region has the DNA TGTGCCAGCAGCGGACTGATCTCCTACGAGCAGTACTTC. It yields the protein CASSGLISYEQYF.

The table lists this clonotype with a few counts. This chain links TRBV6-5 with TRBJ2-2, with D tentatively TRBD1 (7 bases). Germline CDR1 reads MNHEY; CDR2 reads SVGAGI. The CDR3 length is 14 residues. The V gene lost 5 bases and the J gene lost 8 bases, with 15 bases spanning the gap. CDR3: CASSPDRDLGELFF. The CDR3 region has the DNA TGTGCCAGCAGTCCCGACAGGGACTTGGGGGAGCTGTTTTTT.

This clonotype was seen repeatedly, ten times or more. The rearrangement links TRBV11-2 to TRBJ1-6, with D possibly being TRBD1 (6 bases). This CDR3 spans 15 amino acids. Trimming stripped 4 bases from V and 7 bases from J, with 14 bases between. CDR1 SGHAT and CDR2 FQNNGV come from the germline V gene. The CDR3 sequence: CASSSPGTKNSPLHF. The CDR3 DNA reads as TGTGCCAGCAGCTCCCCCGGGACAAAGAATTCACCCCTCCACTTT.

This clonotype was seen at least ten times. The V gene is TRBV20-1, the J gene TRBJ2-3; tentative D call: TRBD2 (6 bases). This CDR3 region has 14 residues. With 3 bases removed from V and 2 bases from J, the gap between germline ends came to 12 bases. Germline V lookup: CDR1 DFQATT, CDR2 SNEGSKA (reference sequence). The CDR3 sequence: CSARKGLNTDTQYF. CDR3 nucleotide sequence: TGCAGTGCTAGGAAGGGACTTAACACAGATACGCAGTATTTT.

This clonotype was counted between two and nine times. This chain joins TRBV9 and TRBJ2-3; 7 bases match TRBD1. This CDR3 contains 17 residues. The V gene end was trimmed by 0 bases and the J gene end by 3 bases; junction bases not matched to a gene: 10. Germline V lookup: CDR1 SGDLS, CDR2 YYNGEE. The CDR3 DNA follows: TGTGCCAGCAGCGTAGAAGGGACAGACCTTGTTACAGATACGCAGTATTTT. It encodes CASSVEGTDLVTDTQYF.

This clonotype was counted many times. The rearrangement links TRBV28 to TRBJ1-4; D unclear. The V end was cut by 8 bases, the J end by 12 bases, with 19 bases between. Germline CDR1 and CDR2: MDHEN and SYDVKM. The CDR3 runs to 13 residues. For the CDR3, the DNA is TGTGCCAGCGAGCGGGAGCCCAGTTCAGAACTGTTTTTT. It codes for CASEREPSSELFF.

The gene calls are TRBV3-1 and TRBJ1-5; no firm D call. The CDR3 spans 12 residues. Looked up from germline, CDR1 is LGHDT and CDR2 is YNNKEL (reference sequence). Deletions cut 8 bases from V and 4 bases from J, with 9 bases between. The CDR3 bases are TGTGCCAGCGCGAGCTTTAATCAGCCCCAGCATTTT. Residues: CASASFNQPQHF.

DNA for the CDR3: TGCAGCGTCCTAGCGGGGACCTCCTACGAGCAGTACTTC. Translated: CSVLAGTSYEQYF. The rearrangement joins TRBV29-1 to TRBJ2-7, with TRBD2 matching over 9 bases. Germline CDR1 SQVTM, CDR2 ANQGSEA. CDR3 length: 13 amino acids. V lost 6 bases to trimming and J lost 0 bases; unmatched junction nucleotides: 3.

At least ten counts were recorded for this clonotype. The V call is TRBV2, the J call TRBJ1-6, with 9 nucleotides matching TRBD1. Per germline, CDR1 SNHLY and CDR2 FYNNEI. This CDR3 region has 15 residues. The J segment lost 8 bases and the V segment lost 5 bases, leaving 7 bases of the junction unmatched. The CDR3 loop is CASSTGQGGDSPLHF. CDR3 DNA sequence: TGTGCCAGCAGTACGGGACAGGGTGGGGATTCACCCCTCCACTTT.

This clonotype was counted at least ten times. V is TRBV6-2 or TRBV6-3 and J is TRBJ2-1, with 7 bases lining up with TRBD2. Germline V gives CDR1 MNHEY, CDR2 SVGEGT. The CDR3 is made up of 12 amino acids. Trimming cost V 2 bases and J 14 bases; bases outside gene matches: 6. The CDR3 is CASSYPWGGEFF. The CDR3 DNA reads TGTGCCAGCAGTTACCCCTGGGGGGGAGAGTTCTTC.

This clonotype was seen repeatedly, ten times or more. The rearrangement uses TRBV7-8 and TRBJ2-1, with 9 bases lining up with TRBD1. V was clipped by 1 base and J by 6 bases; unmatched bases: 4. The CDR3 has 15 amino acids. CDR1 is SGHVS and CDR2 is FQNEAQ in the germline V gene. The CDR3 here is CASSLGRTGVNEQFF. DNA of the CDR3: TGTGCCAGCAGCTTAGGTCGGACAGGGGTCAATGAGCAGTTCTTC.

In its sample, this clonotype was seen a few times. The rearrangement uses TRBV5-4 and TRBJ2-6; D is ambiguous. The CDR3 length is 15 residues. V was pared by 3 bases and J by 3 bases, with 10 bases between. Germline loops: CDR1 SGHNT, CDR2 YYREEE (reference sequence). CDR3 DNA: TGTGCCAGCAGCTCGTCGGGCGATGGGGCCAACGTCCTGACTTTC. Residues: CASSSSGDGANVLTF. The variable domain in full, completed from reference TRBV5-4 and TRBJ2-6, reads ETGVTQSPTHLIKTRGQQVTLRCSSQSGHNTVSWYQQALGQGPQFIFQYYREEENGRGNFPPRFSGLQFPNYSSELNVNALELDDSALYLCASSSSGDGANVLTFGAGSRLTVL.

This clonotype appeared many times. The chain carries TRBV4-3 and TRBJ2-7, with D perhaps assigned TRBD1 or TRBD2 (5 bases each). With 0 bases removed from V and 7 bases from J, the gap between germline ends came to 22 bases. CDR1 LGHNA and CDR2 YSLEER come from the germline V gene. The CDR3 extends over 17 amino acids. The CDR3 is CASSQDIEGLIVGEQYF. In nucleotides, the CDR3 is TGCGCCAGCAGCCAAGATATCGAGGGGCTCATCGTGGGGGAGCAGTACTTC.